Here is one T cell receptor beta chain with its context. This clonotype was picked up a small number of times. It lacks a known antigen. No much larger clone is present one base from it, and per-base qualities are unavailable. The source of the sample is a study (dated by TCRdb to between 2015 and 2016). Library generation was performed with RT-PCR. Reads for this sample came from an Illumina MiSeq. TCRdb applied fastp at Q25 and MiXCR to the public reads, then kept only in-frame beta chains. Identical CDR3 proteins give one entry, which carries the most common genes and DNA. The sample profile shows about 700,000 distinct CDR3 sequences; more than 13% of them were found once. The ten largest make up 3.6% of the sample. V is reduced by 6 bases and J by 7 bases, leaving a spacing of 25 bases between them. Reading the germline V gene (reference sequence) gives CDR1 DFQATT and CDR2 SNEGSKA. Including cysteine and phenylalanine, the CDR3 has 15 amino acids. Kept here is only the CDR3 DNA, which spans 45 bases and is read in frame from base 1.

This receptor chain uses TRBV20-1 and TRBJ2-7; no confident D gene assignment can be made. This receptor was identified in a female donor in good health, serving as a healthy control. Source material: memory CD4+ T cells from blood. In nucleotide form, the sequence is TGCAGTGCGCCAACCCCCCTTGGTGGGTCGCAAGAGCAGTACTTC. Its protein is CSAPTPLGGSQEQYF.